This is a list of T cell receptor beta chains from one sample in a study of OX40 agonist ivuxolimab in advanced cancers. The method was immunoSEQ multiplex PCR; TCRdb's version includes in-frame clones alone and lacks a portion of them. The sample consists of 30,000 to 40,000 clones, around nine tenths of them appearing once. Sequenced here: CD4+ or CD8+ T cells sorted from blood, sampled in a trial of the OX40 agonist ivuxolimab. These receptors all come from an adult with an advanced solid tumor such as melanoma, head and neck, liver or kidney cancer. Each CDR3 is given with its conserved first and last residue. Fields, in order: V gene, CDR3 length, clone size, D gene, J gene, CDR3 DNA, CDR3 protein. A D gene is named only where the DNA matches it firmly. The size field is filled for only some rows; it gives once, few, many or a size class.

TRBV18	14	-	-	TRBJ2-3	TGTGCCAGCTCACCACCGAGTACCGACCTCGCCGAGTATTTT	CASSPPSTDLAEYF
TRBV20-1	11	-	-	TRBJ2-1	TGCAGTGCAATCCCCTACAATGAGCAGTTCTTC	CSAIPYNEQFF
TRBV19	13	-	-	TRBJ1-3	TGTGCCAGTAGTATGGGTGTTGGAAACACCATATATTTT	CASSMGVGNTIYF
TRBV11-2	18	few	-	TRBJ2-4	TGTGCCAGCAGCTTAGGAAGGTTGGCAGAACTAGCCAAAAACATTCAGTACTTC	CASSLGRLAELAKNIQYF
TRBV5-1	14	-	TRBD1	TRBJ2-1	TGCGCCAGCAGCAGGGACAGGGGACGGGATGAGCAGTTCTTC	CASSRDRGRDEQFF
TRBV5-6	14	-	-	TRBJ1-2	TGTGCCAGCAGCTTTCGGGAGAAAACCTATGGCTACACCTTC	CASSFREKTYGYTF
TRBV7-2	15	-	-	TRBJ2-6	TGTGCCAGCAGCCCTTCAGACAGACCGGCCAACGTCCTGACTTTC	CASSPSDRPANVLTF
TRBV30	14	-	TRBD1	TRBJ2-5	TGTGCCTGGACTGGACAGGGGGTTTTCGAGACCCAGTACTTC	CAWTGQGVFETQYF
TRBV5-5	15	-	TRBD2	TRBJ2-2	TGTGCCAGCAGCTTACTAGCGGGAGTCAGCGGGGAGCTGTTTTTT	CASSLLAGVSGELFF
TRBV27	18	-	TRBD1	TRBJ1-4	TGTGCCAGCAGTGCTATTCGGGACAGGAAGACAACTAATGAAAAACTGTTTTTT	CASSAIRDRKTTNEKLFF
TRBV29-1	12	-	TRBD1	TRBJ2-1	TGCAGCGTTCGACAGGGGTACAATGAGCAGTTCTTC	CSVRQGYNEQFF
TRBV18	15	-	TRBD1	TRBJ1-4	TGTGCCAGCTCAGCCAACAGGGGAGAAGGGGAAAAACTGTTTTTT	CASSANRGEGEKLFF
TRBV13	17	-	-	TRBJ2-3	TGTGCCAGCAGCTCCCAATTGATAGCGACGAGCACAGATACGCAGTATTTT	CASSSQLIATSTDTQYF
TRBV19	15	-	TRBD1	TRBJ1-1	TGTGCCAGTAACCCCGGGACAGCAAGGAACACTGAAGCTTTCTTT	CASNPGTARNTEAFF
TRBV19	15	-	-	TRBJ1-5	TGTGCCAGTAGTCGGTCGAGCAGTTACAATCAGCCCCAGCATTTT	CASSRSSSYNQPQHF
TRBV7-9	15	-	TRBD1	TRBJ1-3	TGTGCCAGCAGCGACCCCGGGACAGTTGGAAACACCATATATTTT	CASSDPGTVGNTIYF
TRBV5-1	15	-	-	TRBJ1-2	TGCGCCAGCAGCTTCGGACAGACTGCTAACTATGGCTACACCTTC	CASSFGQTANYGYTF
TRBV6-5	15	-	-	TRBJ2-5	TGTGCCAGCAGACAAACCGGGACCCCAAGGGAGACCCAGTACTTC	CASRQTGTPRETQYF
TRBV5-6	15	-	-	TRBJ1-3	TGTGCCAGCAGCTTGGTTGCTACAGGGGGAAACACCATATATTTT	CASSLVATGGNTIYF
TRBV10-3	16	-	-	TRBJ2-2	TGTGCCATCAGTGGAAGGGCGGGGCCGAACACCGGGGAGCTGTTTTTT	CAISGRAGPNTGELFF
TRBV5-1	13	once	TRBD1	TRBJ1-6	TGCGCCAGCCGGGGACAGTATAATTCACCCCTCCACTTT	CASRGQYNSPLHF
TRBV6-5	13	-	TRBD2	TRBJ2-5	TGTGCCAGCAGGCGGGAGGGGACCAAGACCCAGTACTTC	CASRREGTKTQYF
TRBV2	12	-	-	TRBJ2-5	TGTGCCAGCAGTGAAGTAACGGAGACCCAGTACTTC	CASSEVTETQYF
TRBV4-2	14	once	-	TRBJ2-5	TGTGCCAGCAGCCAAGGGCAGGGAGGCGAGACCCAGTACTTC	CASSQGQGGETQYF
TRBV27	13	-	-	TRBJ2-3	TGTGCCAGCAGTTCTCCTCAGCGGAAAACGCAGTATTTT	CASSSPQRKTQYF
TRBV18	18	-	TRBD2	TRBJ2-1	TGTGCCAGCTCACCACCCAACGTGGCTAGCGGGAGTGGTAGTGAGCAGTTCTTC	CASSPPNVASGSGSEQFF